This TCR beta chain appears in the sequencing data of a study of blood T cell repertoires in COVID-19. Study context: The samples span acute and convalescent COVID-19 from the United States, Italy and Spain. T cells, B-cell-depleted T cells, or PBMCs provided the cDNA or gDNA that served as material.

How the authors handled the data: Reference gene primer amplification gave estimated nucleated cell counts. The assay was immunoSEQ multiplex PCR, and TCRdb's table has in-frame clones only and misses some. V, J and clone size reflect that table, while D and trimming were determined from the DNA. The sample yields more than 400,000 clones, roughly nine tenths seen once. V lost 4 bases to trimming and J lost 5 bases; unmatched junction nucleotides: 8. The length of the CDR3 is 14 residues. Germline loops: CDR1 SGHRS, CDR2 YFSETQ. This clonotype was obtained from a woman aged 18-29 years who had recovered from COVID-19. The chain carries TRBV5-1 and TRBJ2-7; 8 bases are a match to TRBD1. Sequencing was performed on PBMCs or T cells enriched from blood (not recorded which). The CDR3 loop is CASSPWTGTHEQYF. The CDR3 DNA follows: TGCGCCAGCAGCCCTTGGACAGGGACCCACGAGCAGTACTTC.